This T cell receptor (beta chain) emerged from a study of shared clonotypes between healthy human individuals. Overall study results and limits: Measured sharing among donors was expected to vary with sequencing depth. In the sorted subsets, rarefaction showed sequencing was incomplete despite large depth.

Unmatched junction bases numbered 3, after V lost 4 bases and J lost 5 bases. CDR3 length: 14 residues. Germline lookup yields CDR1 SGDLS and CDR2 YYNGEE. TCRdb's copy holds only in-frame clones and misses some; the assay was immunoSEQ multiplex PCR. This sample carries roughly 2 million clones, approximately 95% of them seen once, and the ten largest clones take around 0.13%. The donors were adults (healthy and HIV-negative) with no recent acute infections or vaccinations. With respect to this clone: Its antigen is still unknown.

Sequencing was done on a sample of naive CD4+ T cells sorted from blood. Documented subset: CD45RA+ positively selected. The source of this sequence is a man between 18 and 35 years old in good health. The chain is built from TRBV9 and TRBJ2-3, with TRBD2 identical over 11 bases. CDR3 in amino acids: CASSPGLAEDTQYF. The CDR3 coding sequence is TGTGCCAGCAGCCCGGGACTAGCGGAAGATACGCAGTATTTT.